The next 4 T cell receptor beta chains were all read from a single sample in a study of PD-1 blockade in classical Hodgkin lymphoma. Each patient experienced a relapse that followed autologous stem cell transplantation, and brentuximab vedotin exposure varied. Clones were read by immunoSEQ multiplex PCR, and TCRdb kept only the in-frame ones, dropping some. The sample includes fewer than 70,000 clones, more than 70% of them seen just once. This specimen consisted of peripheral blood mononuclear cells (PBMCs), obtained before the second cycle of nivolumab. These receptors originate from a human donor with classical Hodgkin lymphoma.

The gene calls are TRBV5-1 and TRBJ2-5; 14 positions match TRBD2. V lost 0 bases, J lost 5 bases, and 6 bases stayed unmatched. Germline V lookup: CDR1 SGHRS, CDR2 YFSETQ. The CDR3 runs to 17 residues. CDR3 nucleotide sequence: TGCGCCAGCAGCTTGGCCAGGACTAGCGGGGGGTCGGAGACCCAGTACTTC. This translates into CASSLARTSGGSETQYF.

This chain uses TRBV27 with TRBJ2-7; D is undetermined. This CDR3 comprises 14 residues. Germline values: CDR1 MNHEY, CDR2 SMNVEV (reference sequence). The V and J ends lost 2 bases and 2 bases respectively, with 10 bases between them. The CDR3 region has the DNA TGTGCCAGCAGTTTACTAGAAGGTGCCTACGAGCAGTACTTC. It encodes CASSLLEGAYEQYF.

In DNA, the CDR3 is TGTGCCAGCTCACCCAACCAAGAGACCCAGTACTTC. Translated: CASSPNQETQYF. The chain recombines TRBV18 with TRBJ2-5; D gene uncertain. Germline V gives CDR1 KGHSH, CDR2 LQKENI. CDR3 length equals 12 residues. Trimming removed 3 bases at V and 0 bases at J, with 2 bases between.

V usage is TRBV4-1 and J usage is TRBJ2-5, with 7 nucleotides matching TRBD2. The better agreement between TRBJ2-7 and the DNA end casts doubt on the J call. This CDR3 comprises 13 residues. Germline CDR1 MGHRA, CDR2 YSYEKL. The CDR3, as DNA: TGCGCGAGCGGGACGACCCTTGGGAACGAGCAGTACTTC. Its translation is CASGTTLGNEQYF.